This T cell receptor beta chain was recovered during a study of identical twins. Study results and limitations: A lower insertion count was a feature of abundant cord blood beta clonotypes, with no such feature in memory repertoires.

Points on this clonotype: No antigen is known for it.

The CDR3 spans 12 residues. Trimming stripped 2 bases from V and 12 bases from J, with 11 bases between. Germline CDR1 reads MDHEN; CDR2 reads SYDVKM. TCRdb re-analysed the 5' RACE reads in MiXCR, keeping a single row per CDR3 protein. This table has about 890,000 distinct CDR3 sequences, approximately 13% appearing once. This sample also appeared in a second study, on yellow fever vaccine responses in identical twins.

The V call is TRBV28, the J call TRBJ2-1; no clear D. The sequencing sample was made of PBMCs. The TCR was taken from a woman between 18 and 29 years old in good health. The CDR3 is CASSLAKERQFF. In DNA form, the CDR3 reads TGTGCCAGCAGTTTAGCAAAAGAACGGCAGTTCTTC.